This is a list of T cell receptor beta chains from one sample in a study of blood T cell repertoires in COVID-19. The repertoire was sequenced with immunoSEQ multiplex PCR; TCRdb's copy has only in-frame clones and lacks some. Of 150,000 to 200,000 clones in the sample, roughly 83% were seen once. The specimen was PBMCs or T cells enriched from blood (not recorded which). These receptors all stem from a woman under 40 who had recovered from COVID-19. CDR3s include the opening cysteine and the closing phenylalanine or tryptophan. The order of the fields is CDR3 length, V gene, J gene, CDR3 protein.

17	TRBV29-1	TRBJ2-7	CSVAQRRAGGGNYEQYF
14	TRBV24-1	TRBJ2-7	CATSDSAGAGEQYF
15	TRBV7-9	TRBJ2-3	CASSWGTPPGDTQYF
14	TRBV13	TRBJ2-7	CASSSRDHSYEQYF
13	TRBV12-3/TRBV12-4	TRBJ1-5	CASSSSPGQPQHF
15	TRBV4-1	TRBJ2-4	CASSHSGLAKNIQYF
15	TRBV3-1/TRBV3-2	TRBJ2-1	CASSQDYRVGGEQFF
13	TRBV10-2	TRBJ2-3	CASIYREGHTQYF
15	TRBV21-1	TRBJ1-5	CASTLTGTSNQPQHF
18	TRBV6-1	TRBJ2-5	CASSASGSLAGLEETQYF
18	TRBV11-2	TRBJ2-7	CASSLDLREGGHFYEQYF
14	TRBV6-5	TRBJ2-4	CASMRGDSKNIQYF
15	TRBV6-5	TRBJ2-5	CASSTVRDSQETQYF
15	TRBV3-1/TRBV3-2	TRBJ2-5	CASSQVAVYQETQYF
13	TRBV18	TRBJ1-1	CASSPGERTEAFF
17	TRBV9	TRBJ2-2	CASSAWSGTGASGELFF
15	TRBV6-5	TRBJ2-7	CASRPGLAGSYEQYF
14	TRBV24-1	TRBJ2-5	CATSDTGGRETQYF
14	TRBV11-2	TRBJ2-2	CASSKGLATGELFF
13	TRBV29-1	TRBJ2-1	CSVWTSGSNEQFF
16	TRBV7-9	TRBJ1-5	CASSESGGSSNQPQHF
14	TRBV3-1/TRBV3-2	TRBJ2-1	CASTASGSRNEQFF
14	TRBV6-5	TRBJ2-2	CASNLDRSTGELFF
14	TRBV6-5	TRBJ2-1	CASRGTSGANEQFF
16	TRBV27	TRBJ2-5	CASTLRLAGGQETQYF
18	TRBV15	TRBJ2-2	CATSRDKTPGLETGELFF
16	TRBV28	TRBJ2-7	CASSFSEGQGFYEQYF
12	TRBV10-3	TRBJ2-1	CAITGLSDEQFF
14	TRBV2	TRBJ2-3	CASSTGGFTDTQYF
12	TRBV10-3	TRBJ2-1	CAISVSVDEQFF
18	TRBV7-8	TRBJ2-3	CASSSRRATSGSTDTQYF
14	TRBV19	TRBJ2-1	CASARPAGLNEQFF
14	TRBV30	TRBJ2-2	CAWKLGLHTGELFF
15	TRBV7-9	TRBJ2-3	CASSLVSGSADTQYF
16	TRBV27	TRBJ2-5	CASSPGLAGGGGTQYF
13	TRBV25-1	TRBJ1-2	CASSEWAGNGYTF
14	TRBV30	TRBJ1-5	CAWSVKRGHQPQHF
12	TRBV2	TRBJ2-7	CASSGGAYEQYF
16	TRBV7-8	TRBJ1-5	CASSPEGGVVSQPQHF
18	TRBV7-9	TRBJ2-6	CASSSPGGKSSGANVLTF
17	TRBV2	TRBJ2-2	CASSLMGTGLYTGELFF
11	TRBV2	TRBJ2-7	CASSDFLEQYF